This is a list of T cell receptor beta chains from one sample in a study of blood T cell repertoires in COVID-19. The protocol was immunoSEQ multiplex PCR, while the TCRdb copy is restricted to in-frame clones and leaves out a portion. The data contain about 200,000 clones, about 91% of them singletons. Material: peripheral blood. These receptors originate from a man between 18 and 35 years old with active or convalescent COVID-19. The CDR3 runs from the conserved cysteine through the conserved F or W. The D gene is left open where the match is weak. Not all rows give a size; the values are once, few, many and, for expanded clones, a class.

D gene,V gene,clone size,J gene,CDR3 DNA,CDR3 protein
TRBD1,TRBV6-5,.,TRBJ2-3,TGTGCCAGCAGACAGGGGGCTGGTACAGATACGCAGTATTTT,CASRQGAGTDTQYF
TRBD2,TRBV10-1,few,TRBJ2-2,TGCGCCAGCAGTTCCGGGACTAGGGATACCGGGGAGCTGTTTTTT,CASSSGTRDTGELFF
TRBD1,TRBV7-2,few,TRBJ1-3,TGTGCCAGCAGCTTAGCCTCAGGGGGCCAAAACACCATATATTTT,CASSLASGGQNTIYF
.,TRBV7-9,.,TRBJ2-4,TGTGCCAGCGCTCCCGGGGCCAAAAACATTCAGTACTTC,CASAPGAKNIQYF
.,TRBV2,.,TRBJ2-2,TGTGCCAGCAGACGCCTGGCAGGGGCTTCGGCCGGGGAGCTGTTTTTT,CASRRLAGASAGELFF
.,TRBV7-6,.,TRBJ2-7,TGTGCCAGCAGCTTAGGCGGGCAGAGAACCTACGAGCAGTACTTC,CASSLGGQRTYEQYF
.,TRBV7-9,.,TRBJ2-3,TGTGCCAGCAGCTACCCCCAGGGAACAAGCACAGATACGCAGTATTTT,CASSYPQGTSTDTQYF
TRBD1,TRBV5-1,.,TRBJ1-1,TGCGCCAGCAGCTTGGACGGGACAGTAACTGAAGCTTTCTTT,CASSLDGTVTEAFF
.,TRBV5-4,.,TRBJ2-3,TGTGCCAGCAGCCTACCCGCCACAGATACGCAGTATTTT,CASSLPATDTQYF
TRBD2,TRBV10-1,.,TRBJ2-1,TGCGCCAGCAGTGGGGGGACTAGCCTGGGCTCCTACAATGAGCAGTTCTTC,CASSGGTSLGSYNEQFF
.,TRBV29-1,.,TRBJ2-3,TGCAGCGGGGGACTGCCAGATACGCAGTATTTT,CSGGLPDTQYF
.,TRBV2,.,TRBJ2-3,TGTGCCAGCAGGGAGGGGTTCCTAGGGGATACGCAGTATTTT,CASREGFLGDTQYF
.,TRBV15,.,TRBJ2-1,TGTGCCACCAGCAGAGATTCTCACAATGAGCAGTTCTTC,CATSRDSHNEQFF
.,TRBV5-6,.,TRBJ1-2,TGTGCCAGCAGCTTGCCTGGCAGCTATGGCTACACCTTC,CASSLPGSYGYTF
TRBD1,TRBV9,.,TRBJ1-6,TGTGCCAGCAGCGCCGGGACAGGGGGAAACGCACCCCTCCACTTT,CASSAGTGGNAPLHF
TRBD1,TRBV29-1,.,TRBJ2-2,TGCAGCGTTGGGAGGGACAGGGCCGCCGGGGAGCTGTTTTTT,CSVGRDRAAGELFF
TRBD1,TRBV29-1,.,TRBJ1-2,TGCAGCGTTGATCGGGACAGTGTTTCTCGCTACACCTTC,CSVDRDSVSRYTF
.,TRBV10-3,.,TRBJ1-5,TGTGCCATCAGTTCGACAGGTAATCAGCCCCAGCATTTT,CAISSTGNQPQHF
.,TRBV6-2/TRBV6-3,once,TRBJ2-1,TGTGCCAGCAGTTACTCGAAGAACCTCCGGGATAGTCAGTTCTTC,CASSYSKNLRDSQFF
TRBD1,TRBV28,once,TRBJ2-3,TGTGCCAGCAGTGGGGGCGGACAGGGCACAGATACGCAGTATTTT,CASSGGGQGTDTQYF
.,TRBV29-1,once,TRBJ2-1,TGCAGCGCCTCCCGGGGTAGGATGGATGAGCAGTTCTTC,CSASRGRMDEQFF
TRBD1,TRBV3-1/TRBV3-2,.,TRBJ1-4,TGTGCCAGCAGCCTCGGGACAGGGAATGAAAAACTGTTTTTT,CASSLGTGNEKLFF
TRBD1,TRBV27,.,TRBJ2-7,TGTGCCAGCAGTTTAGAGGGGTGGGGGACAGGGGGCGCCCACGAGCAGTACTTC,CASSLEGWGTGGAHEQYF
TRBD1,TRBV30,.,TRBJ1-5,TGTGCCTTTGACGGACAGGGGAATCAGCCCCAGCATTTT,CAFDGQGNQPQHF
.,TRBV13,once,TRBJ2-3,TGTGCCAGCACCCAGGGGCAGATACGCACAGATACGCAGTATTTT,CASTQGQIRTDTQYF
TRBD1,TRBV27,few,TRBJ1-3,TGTGCCAGCGGTCACAGGGGGCACTCTGGAAACACCATATATTTT,CASGHRGHSGNTIYF
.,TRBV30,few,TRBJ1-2,TGTGCCTGGAGTGTTGACGGAGACTATGGCTACACCTTC,CAWSVDGDYGYTF
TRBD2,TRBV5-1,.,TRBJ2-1,TGCGCCAGCAGCTCCCCCGGACTAGCGGGCTACAATGAGCAGTTCTTC,CASSSPGLAGYNEQFF
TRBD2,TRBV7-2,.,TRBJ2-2,TGTGCCAGCAGCTCGGGACTACCCACCGGGGAGCTGTTTTTT,CASSSGLPTGELFF
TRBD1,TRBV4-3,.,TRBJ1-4,TGCGCCAGCAGCCAAGTAAGCAGGGGGGTCGAAAAACTGTTTTTT,CASSQVSRGVEKLFF
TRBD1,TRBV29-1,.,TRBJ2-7,TGCAGCGTTGAGAGGACAGGGCAGAGCTCCTACGAGCAGTACTTC,CSVERTGQSSYEQYF